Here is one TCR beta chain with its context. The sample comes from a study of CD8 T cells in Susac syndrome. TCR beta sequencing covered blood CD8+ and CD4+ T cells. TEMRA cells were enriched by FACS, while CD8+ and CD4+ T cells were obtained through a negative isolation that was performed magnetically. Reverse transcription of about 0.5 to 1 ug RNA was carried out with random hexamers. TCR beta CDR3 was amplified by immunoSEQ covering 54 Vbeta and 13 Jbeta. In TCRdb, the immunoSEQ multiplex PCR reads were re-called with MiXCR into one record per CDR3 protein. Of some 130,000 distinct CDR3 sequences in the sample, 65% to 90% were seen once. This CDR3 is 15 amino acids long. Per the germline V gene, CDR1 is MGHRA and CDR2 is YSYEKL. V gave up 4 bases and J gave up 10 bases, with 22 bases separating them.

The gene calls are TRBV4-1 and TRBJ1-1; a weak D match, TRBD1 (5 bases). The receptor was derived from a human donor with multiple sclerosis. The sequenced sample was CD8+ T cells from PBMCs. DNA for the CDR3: TGCGCCAGCAGCCCCTCTTCTACTGGGACTCCGGCAGCTTTCTTT. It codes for CASSPSSTGTPAAFF.